Following are 24 T cell receptor beta chains from one sample sequenced in a study of siplizumab effects on memory and regulatory T cells. Some clones are missing from TCRdb's copy, which holds only in-frame ones; the method was immunoSEQ multiplex PCR. This sample carries approximately 120,000 clones, just under 95% of them seen once, and the ten largest clones take 0.16%. The sequenced sample was non-Treg CD4+ T cells sorted from blood. The receptors stem from a human donor in good health.

The rearrangement links TRBV2 to TRBJ1-2; no firm D call. Germline values: CDR1 SNHLY, CDR2 FYNNEI. Trimming removed 8 bases from V and 0 bases from J, with 10 bases in between. CDR3 length equals 13 residues. CDR3 sequence (DNA): TGTGCCAGCGGCTCGGGTCCTAACTATGGCTACACCTTC. This encodes CASGSGPNYGYTF.

The chain uses TRBV5-1 and TRBJ2-3; 8 bases match TRBD1. The junction had 3 bases not matched to a gene; V was cut back by 3 bases and J by 3 bases. The CDR3 is made up of 14 amino acids. CDR1 and CDR2 from the germline V gene are SGHRS and YFSETQ. CDR3 sequence (DNA): TGCGCCAGCAGCTCGACAGGGGTGACAGATACGCAGTATTTT. It codes for CASSSTGVTDTQYF.

This rearrangement joins TRBV6-4 to TRBJ1-2; D unclear. Germline V gene data show CDR1 as MRHNA and CDR2 as SNTAGT. V gave up 3 bases and J gave up 4 bases, with 9 bases separating them. This CDR3 comprises 13 residues. The CDR3 is CASSESGSYGYTF. The CDR3 DNA sequence: TGTGCCAGCAGTGAGTCGGGGAGCTATGGCTACACCTTC.

This rearrangement joins TRBV6-1 to TRBJ1-1; D is ambiguous. Trimming took off 5 bases at V and 10 bases at J, with 14 bases between the two ends. Germline V lookup: CDR1 MNHNS, CDR2 SASEGT. The CDR3 loop spans 12 amino acids. Here the CDR3 reads CASSPGSPGAFF. In nucleotides, the CDR3 is TGTGCCAGCAGTCCGGGATCCCCGGGAGCTTTCTTT.

This chain joins TRBV11-2 and TRBJ2-5, with 7 bases matching TRBD2. The V and J ends lost 7 bases and 1 base, in that order; junction bases with no gene match: 6. Per germline, CDR1 SGHAT and CDR2 FQNNGV. The CDR3 length is 14 residues. The CDR3 nucleotides read TGTGCCAGCAATTCGGGGGGACTCCAAGAGACCCAGTACTTC. Translation: CASNSGGLQETQYF.

J is TRBJ2-3 and V is TRBV19, with 10 positions matching TRBD1. CDR3 length: 14 amino acids. Germline V gene data show CDR1 as LNHDA and CDR2 as SQIVND (reference sequence). J gave up 2 bases and V 5 bases, and 1 base lay outside the gene matches. The CDR3 region has the DNA TGTGCCAGTAGTCGACAGGGGGCCACAGATACGCAGTATTTT. Its translation is CASSRQGATDTQYF.

The V call is TRBV5-1, the J call TRBJ2-1; a possible D gene is TRBD1 (6 bases). Germline lookup yields CDR1 SGHRS and CDR2 YFSETQ. There are 13 residues in the CDR3. V was cut by 5 bases and J by 5 bases, with 11 bases left in between. CDR3 in amino acids: CASRTGINNEQFF. The DNA of the CDR3 is TGCGCCAGCAGAACAGGGATCAACAATGAGCAGTTCTTC.

This chain uses TRBV7-3 with TRBJ2-3, with D possibly called TRBD1 or TRBD2 (6 bases each). Germline V gene data show CDR1 as SGHTA and CDR2 as FQGTGA. V was cut by 10 bases and J by 5 bases, with 16 bases left in between. The CDR3 loop spans 13 amino acids. CDR3: CATGGHRIDTQYF. DNA for the CDR3: TGTGCCACCGGGGGCCATCGGATAGATACGCAGTATTTT.

The rearrangement joins TRBV9 to TRBJ2-3; 9 bases line up with TRBD2. There are 16 residues in the CDR3. In germline, CDR1 is SGDLS, CDR2 YYNGEE. With 0 bases clipped from V and 0 bases from J, the junction kept 2 bases outside the gene matches. This CDR3 is CASSVVTSGSTDTQYF. The CDR3 DNA sequence: TGTGCCAGCAGCGTAGTGACTAGCGGTAGCACAGATACGCAGTATTTT.

The J gene is TRBJ1-2, the V gene TRBV28; weak D call: TRBD1 (5 bases). Trimming took off 6 bases at V and 6 bases at J, with 14 bases between the two ends. CDR1 is MDHEN, CDR2 SYDVKM, per germline. The CDR3 runs 13 residues. The CDR3 sequence is CASSLGRTNGYTF. The CDR3 DNA follows: TGTGCCAGCAGCCTAGGCAGGACAAATGGCTACACCTTC.

The rearrangement joins TRBV6-4 to TRBJ2-2; 8 nucleotides match TRBD1. Germline CDR1 and CDR2: MRHNA and SNTAGT. This CDR3 has 16 residues. With 4 bases clipped from V and 1 base from J, the junction kept 5 bases outside the gene matches. In DNA form, the CDR3 reads TGTGCCAGCAGTGTGGAAGGGACAGGGAACACCGGGGAGCTGTTTTTT. Its protein is CASSVEGTGNTGELFF.

J is TRBJ2-7 and V is TRBV6-1; perhaps TRBD1 as D (5 bases). Trimming stripped 6 bases from V and 5 bases from J, with 17 bases between. CDR1 MNHNS and CDR2 SASEGT come from the germline V gene. The CDR3 length is 14 residues. The CDR3 DNA reads as TGTGCCAGCAGGGGCCGACAGAACCCCGACGAGCAGTACTTC. Translated: CASRGRQNPDEQYF.

The CDR3 sequence: CASIQGGRDGYTF. The CDR3 nucleotides read TGTGCCAGCATCCAAGGGGGGAGGGATGGCTACACCTTC. The chain combines TRBV21-1 with TRBJ1-2. TRBV21-1 is a recognized pseudogene. CDR3 length: 13 amino acids.

The chain recombines TRBV6-7 with TRBJ1-5; no reliable D call. TRBV6-7 is assigned to the ORF class and has an uncertain function. This CDR3 region has 15 residues. Deletions cut 2 bases from V and 0 bases from J, with 8 bases between. The CDR3 bases are TGTGCCAGCAGTTACGGTGGAGATAGCAATCAGCCCCAGCATTTT. It yields the protein CASSYGGDSNQPQHF.

The V and J genes are TRBV27 and TRBJ1-5; D ambiguous. The length of the CDR3 is 15 residues. V was cut by 2 bases and J by 0 bases, with 8 bases left in between. Germline CDR1 MNHEY, CDR2 SMNVEV (reference sequence). CDR3 nucleotide sequence: TGTGCCAGCAGTTTAAACGGAGATAGCAATCAGCCCCAGCATTTT. This gives the protein CASSLNGDSNQPQHF.

The chain uses TRBV6-6 and TRBJ2-7; 7 nucleotides match TRBD1. Trimming at V came to 0 bases and at J to 2 bases, leaving 7 bases not matched to a gene. The CDR3 is 16 residues long. Germline CDR1 MNHNY, CDR2 SVGAGI (reference sequence). CDR3 in DNA: TGTGCCAGCAGTTACTCGAGAGGGGGCGTGACCTACGAGCAGTACTTC. Its translation: CASSYSRGGVTYEQYF.

As for this clone: An end of the junction does not agree with germline; a read error may underlie this. V gene TRBV7-2 combines with J gene TRBJ2-7; 9 bases map to TRBD2. The germline CDR1 and CDR2 sequences are SGHTA and FQGNSA. The CDR3 has 16 residues. The CDR3 region has the DNA TGTGCCAGCAGCCTAGCGGGGACCGAAGCTTTCTACGAGCAGTACTTC. Translation: CASSLAGTEAFYEQYF.

This sequence joins TRBV19 and TRBJ1-1; D not certain. The CDR3 is 12 amino acids. Trimming stripped 3 bases from V and 3 bases from J, with 5 bases between. Germline-derived CDR1 and CDR2 are LNHDA and SQIVND (reference sequence). CDR3 loop: CASSILHTEAFF. The CDR3 nucleotides are TGTGCCAGTAGTATTTTACACACTGAAGCTTTCTTT.

The J gene is TRBJ2-1, the V gene TRBV30; D call uncertain. CDR3 length equals 12 residues. In germline, CDR1 is GTSNPN, CDR2 SVGIG (reference sequence). The V gene lost 1 base and the J gene lost 10 bases, with 11 bases spanning the gap. Written as DNA, the CDR3 is TGTGCCTGGAGTGCCCGGGCCCCCGAGCAGTTCTTC. Translated, it gives CAWSARAPEQFF.

J is TRBJ2-3 and V is TRBV7-3; 7 bases are shared with TRBD1. Germline CDR1 and CDR2: SGHTA and FQGTGA. V was clipped by 5 bases and J by 0 bases; unmatched bases: 5. The CDR3 length is 15 residues. The CDR3 region is CASSPQGQSTDTQYF. In nucleotides, the CDR3 is TGTGCCAGCAGCCCCCAGGGACAGAGCACAGATACGCAGTATTTT.

This sequence joins TRBV30 and TRBJ1-3; D is uncertain. The germline V and J ends were trimmed by 0 bases and 0 bases, with 12 bases remaining between them. CDR1 is GTSNPN, CDR2 SVGIG, per germline (reference sequence). The CDR3 is made up of 16 amino acids. Written as DNA, the CDR3 is TGTGCCTGGAGTGTCCTGGCTACATACTCTGGAAACACCATATATTTT. This gives the protein CAWSVLATYSGNTIYF. The full variable domain, its missing parts supplied by reference TRBV30 and TRBJ1-3, is SQTIHQWPATLVQPVGSPLSLECTVEGTSNPNLYWYRQAAGRGLQLLFYSVGIGQISSEVPQNLSASRPQDRQFILSSKKLLLSDSGFYLCAWSVLATYSGNTIYFGEGSWLTVV.

The chain is built from TRBV18 and TRBJ1-2; unclear D gene. The CDR3 has 16 residues. V lost 2 bases and J lost 5, with 18 bases in between. Germline CDR1 and CDR2: KGHSH and LQKENI. CDR3 region: CASSPMDSPGRYGYTF. The CDR3 bases are TGTGCCAGCTCACCAATGGACTCTCCGGGGAGATATGGCTACACCTTC.

The chain is built from TRBV7-7 and TRBJ2-5; TRBD2 might be the D (7 bases). V was shortened by 5 bases and J by 5 bases, with 18 bases between the two germline ends. Germline values: CDR1 SSHAT, CDR2 FNYEAQ (reference sequence). This CDR3 comprises 15 residues. For the CDR3, the DNA is TGTGCCAGCAGCCCGATCCGAGGGGGGGAGGAGACCCAGTACTTC. Translating it yields CASSPIRGGEETQYF.

The chain uses TRBV18 and TRBJ1-1, with a weak D call TRBD1 (5 bases). This CDR3 region has 15 residues. Trimming removed 2 bases from V and 3 bases from J, with 13 bases in between. Per the germline V gene, CDR1 is KGHSH and CDR2 is LQKENI. The CDR3 DNA follows: TGTGCCAGCTCACCAGGGCGGGGGGTCGACACTGAAGCTTTCTTT. Translation gives CASSPGRGVDTEAFF.